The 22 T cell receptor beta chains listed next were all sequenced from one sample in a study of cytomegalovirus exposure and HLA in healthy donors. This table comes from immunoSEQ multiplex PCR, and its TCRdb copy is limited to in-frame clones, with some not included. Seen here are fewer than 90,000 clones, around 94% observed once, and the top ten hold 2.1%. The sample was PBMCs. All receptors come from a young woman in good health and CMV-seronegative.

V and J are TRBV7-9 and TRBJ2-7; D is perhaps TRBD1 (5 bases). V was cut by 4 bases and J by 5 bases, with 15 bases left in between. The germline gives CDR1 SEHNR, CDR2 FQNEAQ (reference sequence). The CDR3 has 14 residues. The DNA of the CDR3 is TGTGCCAGCAGCTCCGGACACGGCCAGAACGAGCAGTACTTC. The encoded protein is CASSSGHGQNEQYF.

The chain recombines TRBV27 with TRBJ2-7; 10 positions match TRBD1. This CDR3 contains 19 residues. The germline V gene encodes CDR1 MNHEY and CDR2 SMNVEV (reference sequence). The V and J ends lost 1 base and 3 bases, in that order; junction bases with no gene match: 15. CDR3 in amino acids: CASSLYVPYGTGVHYEQYF. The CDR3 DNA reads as TGTGCCAGCAGTTTATATGTCCCCTACGGGACAGGGGTGCACTACGAGCAGTACTTC.

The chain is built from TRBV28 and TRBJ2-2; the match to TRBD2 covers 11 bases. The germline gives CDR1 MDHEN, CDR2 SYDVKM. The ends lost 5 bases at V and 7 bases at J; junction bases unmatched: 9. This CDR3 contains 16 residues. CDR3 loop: CASSVGLAGFVGELFF. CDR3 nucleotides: TGTGCCAGCAGTGTCGGACTAGCGGGTTTTGTCGGGGAGCTGTTTTTT.

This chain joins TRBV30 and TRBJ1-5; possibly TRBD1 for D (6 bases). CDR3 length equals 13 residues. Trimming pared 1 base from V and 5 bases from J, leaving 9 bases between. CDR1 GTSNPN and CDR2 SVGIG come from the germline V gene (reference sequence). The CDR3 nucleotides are TGTGCCTGGAGTGGAGGGGGGGATCAGCCCCAGCATTTT. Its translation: CAWSGGGDQPQHF.

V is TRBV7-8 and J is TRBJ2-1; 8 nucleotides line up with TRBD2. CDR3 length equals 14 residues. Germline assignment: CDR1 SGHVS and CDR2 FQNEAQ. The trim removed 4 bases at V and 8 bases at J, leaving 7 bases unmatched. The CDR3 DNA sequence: TGTGCCAGCAGCTCAAACAACGGGGGGGATGAGCAGTTCTTC. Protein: CASSSNNGGDEQFF.

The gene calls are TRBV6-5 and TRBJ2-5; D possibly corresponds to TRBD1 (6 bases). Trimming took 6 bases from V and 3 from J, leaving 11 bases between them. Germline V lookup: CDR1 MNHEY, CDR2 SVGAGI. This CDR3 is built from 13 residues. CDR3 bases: TGTGCCAGCAGGAAAGGACAGAAAGAGACCCAGTACTTC. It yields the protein CASRKGQKETQYF.

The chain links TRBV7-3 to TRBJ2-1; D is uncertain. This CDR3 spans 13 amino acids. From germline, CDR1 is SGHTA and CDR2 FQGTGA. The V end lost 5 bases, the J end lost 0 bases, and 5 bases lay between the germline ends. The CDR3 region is CASSPSSYNEQFF. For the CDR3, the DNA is TGTGCCAGCAGCCCTTCCTCCTACAATGAGCAGTTCTTC.

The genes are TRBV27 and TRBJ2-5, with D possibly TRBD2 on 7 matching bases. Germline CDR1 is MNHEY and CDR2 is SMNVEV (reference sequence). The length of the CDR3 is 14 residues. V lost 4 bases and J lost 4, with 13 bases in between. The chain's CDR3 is CASSSEGGAETQYF. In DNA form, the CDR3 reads TGTGCCAGCAGTTCTGAGGGGGGGGCAGAGACCCAGTACTTC.

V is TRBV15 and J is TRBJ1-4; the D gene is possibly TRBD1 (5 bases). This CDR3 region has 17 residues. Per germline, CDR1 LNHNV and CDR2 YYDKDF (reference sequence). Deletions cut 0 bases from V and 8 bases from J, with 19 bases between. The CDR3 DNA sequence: TGTGCCACCAGCAGAGAGGTCTCGGGGGACGGGCGGGAAAAACTGTTTTTT. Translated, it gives CATSREVSGDGREKLFF. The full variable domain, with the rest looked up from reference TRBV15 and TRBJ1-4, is DAMVIQNPRYQVTQFGKPVTLSCSQTLNHNVMYWYQQKSSQAPKLLFHYYDKDFNNEADTPDNFQSRRPNTSFCFLDIRSPGLGDTAMYLCATSREVSGDGREKLFFGSGTQLSVL.

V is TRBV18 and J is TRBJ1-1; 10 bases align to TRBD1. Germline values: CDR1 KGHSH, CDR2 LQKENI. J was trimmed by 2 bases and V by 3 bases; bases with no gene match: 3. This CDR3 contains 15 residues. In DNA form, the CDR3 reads TGTGCCAGCTCACCCGGGACAGGGGATAACACTGAAGCTTTCTTT. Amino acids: CASSPGTGDNTEAFF.

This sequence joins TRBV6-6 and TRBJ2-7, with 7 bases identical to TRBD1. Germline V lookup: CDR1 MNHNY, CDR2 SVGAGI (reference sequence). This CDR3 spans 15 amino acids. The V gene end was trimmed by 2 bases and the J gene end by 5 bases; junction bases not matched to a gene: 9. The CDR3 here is CASSYLRTGPDEQYF. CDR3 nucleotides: TGTGCCAGCAGTTACCTTAGGACAGGTCCAGACGAGCAGTACTTC.

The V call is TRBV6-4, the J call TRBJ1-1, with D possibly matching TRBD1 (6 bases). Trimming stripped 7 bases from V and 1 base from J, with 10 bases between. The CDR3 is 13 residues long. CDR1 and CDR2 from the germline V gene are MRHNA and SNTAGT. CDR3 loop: CASNSTGNTEAFF. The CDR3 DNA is TGTGCCAGCAATTCGACAGGGAACACTGAAGCTTTCTTT.

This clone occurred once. The CDR3 reads CASSPGREETQYF. The DNA of the CDR3 is TGTGCCAGCTCACCAGGCCGGGAGGAGACCCAGTACTTC. V usage is TRBV18 and J usage is TRBJ2-5, with TRBD2 as a possible D gene (6 bases). The CDR3 consists of 13 residues. Germline-derived CDR1 and CDR2 are KGHSH and LQKENI. V dropped 2 bases and J dropped 5 bases, with 9 bases sitting between them.

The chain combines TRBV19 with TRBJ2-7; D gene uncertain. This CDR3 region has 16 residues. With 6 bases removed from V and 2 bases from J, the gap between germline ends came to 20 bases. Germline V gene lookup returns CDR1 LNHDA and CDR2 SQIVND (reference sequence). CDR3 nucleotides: TGTGCCAGTAGCCCTCAAAGCGTTCCCCACCCCTACGAGCAGTACTTC. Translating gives CASSPQSVPHPYEQYF.

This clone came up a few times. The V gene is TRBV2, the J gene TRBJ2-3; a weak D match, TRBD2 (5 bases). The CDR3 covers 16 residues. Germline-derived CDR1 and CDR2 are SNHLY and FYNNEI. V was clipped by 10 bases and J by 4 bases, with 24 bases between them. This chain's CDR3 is CATLRGSELSPDTQYF. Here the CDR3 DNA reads TGTGCCACACTCCGCGGGTCGGAACTCTCCCCAGATACGCAGTATTTT.

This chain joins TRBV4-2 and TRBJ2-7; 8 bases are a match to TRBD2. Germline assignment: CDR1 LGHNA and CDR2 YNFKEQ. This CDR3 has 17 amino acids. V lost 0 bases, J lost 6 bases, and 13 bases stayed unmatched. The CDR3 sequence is CASSQDSLASGYLEQYF. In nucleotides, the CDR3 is TGTGCCAGCAGCCAAGACTCGTTGGCTAGCGGGTATCTCGAGCAGTACTTC.

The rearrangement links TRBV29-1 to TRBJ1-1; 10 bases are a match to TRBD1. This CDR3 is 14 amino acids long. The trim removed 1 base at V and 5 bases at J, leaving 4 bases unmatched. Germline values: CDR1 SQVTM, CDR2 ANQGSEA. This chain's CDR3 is CSVEGTGGKTEAFF. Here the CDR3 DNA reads TGCAGCGTTGAAGGGACAGGGGGGAAGACTGAAGCTTTCTTT.

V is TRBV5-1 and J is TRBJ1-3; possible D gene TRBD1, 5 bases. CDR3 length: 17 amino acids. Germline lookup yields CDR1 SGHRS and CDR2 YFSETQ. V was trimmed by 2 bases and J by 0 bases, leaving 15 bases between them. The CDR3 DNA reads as TGCGCCAGCAGCTTAACGGGACTCTACGACTCTGGAAACACCATATATTTT. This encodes CASSLTGLYDSGNTIYF.

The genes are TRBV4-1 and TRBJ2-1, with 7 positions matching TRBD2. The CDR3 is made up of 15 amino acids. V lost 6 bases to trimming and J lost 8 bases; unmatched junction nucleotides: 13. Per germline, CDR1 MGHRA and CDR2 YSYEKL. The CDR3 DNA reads TGCGCCAGCAGTTTGGTGGGAGGGCTTATCGATGAGCAGTTCTTC. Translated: CASSLVGGLIDEQFF.

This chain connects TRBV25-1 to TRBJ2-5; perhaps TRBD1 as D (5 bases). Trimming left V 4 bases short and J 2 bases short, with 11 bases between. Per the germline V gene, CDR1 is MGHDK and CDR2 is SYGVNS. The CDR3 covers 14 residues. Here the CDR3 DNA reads TGTGCCAGCAGTGGCTCAGGGCCTCAAGAGACCCAGTACTTC. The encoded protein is CASSGSGPQETQYF. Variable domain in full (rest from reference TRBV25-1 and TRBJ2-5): EADIYQTPRYLVIGTGKKITLECSQTMGHDKMYWYQQDPGMELHLIHYSYGVNSTEKGDLSSESTVSRIRTEHFPLTLESARPSHTSQYLCASSGSGPQETQYFGPGTRLLVL.

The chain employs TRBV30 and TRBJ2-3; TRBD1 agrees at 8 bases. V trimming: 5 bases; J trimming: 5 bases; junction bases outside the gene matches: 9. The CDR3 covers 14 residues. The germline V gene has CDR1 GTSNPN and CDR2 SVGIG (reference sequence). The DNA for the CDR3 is TGTGCCTGGGGACAGGGAGGTGATGTAGATACGCAGTATTTT. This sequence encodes CAWGQGGDVDTQYF.

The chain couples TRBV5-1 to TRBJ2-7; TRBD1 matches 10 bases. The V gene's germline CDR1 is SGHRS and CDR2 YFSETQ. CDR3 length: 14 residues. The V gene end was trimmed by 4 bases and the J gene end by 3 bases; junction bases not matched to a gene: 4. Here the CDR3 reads CASSIGQGGYEQYF. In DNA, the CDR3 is TGCGCCAGCAGCATCGGACAGGGGGGCTACGAGCAGTACTTC.